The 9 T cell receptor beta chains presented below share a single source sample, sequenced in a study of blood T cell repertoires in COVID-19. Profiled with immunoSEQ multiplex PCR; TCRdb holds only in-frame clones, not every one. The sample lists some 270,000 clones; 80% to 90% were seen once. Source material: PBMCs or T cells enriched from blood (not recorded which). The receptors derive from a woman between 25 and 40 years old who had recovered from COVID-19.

DNA for the CDR3: TGTGCCAGCAGTGACAGCTATGGCTACACCTTC. Its translation: CASSDSYGYTF. The J gene is TRBJ1-2, the V gene TRBV6-1, with D unresolved. The CDR3 totals 11 residues. Looked up from germline, CDR1 is MNHNS and CDR2 is SASEGT. Deletions cut 3 bases from V and 4 bases from J, with 3 bases between.

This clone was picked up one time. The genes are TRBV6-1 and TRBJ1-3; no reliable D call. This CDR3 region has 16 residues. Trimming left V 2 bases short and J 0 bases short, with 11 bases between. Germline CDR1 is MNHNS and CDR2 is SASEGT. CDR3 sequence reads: CASSEWPPDSGNTIYF. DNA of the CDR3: TGTGCCAGCAGTGAATGGCCTCCAGACTCTGGAAACACCATATATTTT.

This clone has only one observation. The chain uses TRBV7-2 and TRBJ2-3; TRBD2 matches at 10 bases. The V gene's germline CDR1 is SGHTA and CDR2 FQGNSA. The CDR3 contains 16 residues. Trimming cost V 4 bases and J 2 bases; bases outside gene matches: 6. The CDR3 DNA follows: TGTGCCAGCAGCTCCGCTAGCGGGGGTTACACAGATACGCAGTATTTT. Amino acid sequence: CASSSASGGYTDTQYF.

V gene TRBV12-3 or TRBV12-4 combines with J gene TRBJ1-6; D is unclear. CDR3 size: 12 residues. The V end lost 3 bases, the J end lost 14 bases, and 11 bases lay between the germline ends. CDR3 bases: TGTGCCAGCAGTTTGAAGCACCGAGCCCTCCACTTT. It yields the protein CASSLKHRALHF.

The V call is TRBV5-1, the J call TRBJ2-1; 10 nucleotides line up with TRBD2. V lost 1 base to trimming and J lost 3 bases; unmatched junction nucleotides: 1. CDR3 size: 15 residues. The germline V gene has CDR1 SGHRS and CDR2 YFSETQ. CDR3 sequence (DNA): TGCGCCAGCAGCTTGTCTAGCGGGGGCTACAATGAGCAGTTCTTC. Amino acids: CASSLSSGGYNEQFF.

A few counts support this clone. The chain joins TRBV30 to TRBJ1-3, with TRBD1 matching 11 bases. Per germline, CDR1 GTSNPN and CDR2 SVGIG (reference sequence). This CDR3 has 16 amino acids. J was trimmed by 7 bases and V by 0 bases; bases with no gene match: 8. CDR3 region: CAWSVLRDRGTNTIYF. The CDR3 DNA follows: TGTGCCTGGAGTGTACTAAGGGACAGGGGGACGAACACCATATATTTT.

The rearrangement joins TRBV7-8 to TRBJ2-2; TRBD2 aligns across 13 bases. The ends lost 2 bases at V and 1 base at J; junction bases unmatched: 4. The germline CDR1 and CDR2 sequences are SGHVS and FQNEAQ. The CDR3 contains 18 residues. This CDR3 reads CASSLQLAGGLNTGELFF. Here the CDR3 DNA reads TGTGCCAGCAGCTTACAACTAGCGGGGGGGTTGAACACCGGGGAGCTGTTTTTT.

CDR3 loop: CASSLGQLYGYTF. Written as DNA, the CDR3 is TGCGCCAGCAGCTTGGGACAGCTCTATGGCTACACCTTC. This rearrangement joins TRBV5-1 to TRBJ1-2; D perhaps matches TRBD1 (5 bases). Germline CDR1 and CDR2: SGHRS and YFSETQ. Trimming left V 0 bases short and J 4 bases short, with 7 bases between. This CDR3 region has 13 residues.

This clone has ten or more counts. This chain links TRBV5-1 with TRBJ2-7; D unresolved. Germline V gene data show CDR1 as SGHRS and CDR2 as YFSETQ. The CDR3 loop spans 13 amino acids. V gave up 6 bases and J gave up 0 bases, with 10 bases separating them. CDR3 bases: TGCGCCAGCAAGCAGGATAGCTCCTACGAGCAGTACTTC. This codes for CASKQDSSYEQYF.